This entry concerns a single T cell receptor beta chain. This clonotype showed up just a few times. It lacks a known antigen. Base qualities are not at hand, and no much larger clone is one base apart. Every donor was a healthy Caucasian. The twin cohort comprised three pairs of female monozygotic twins, all aged roughly 18 to 30 years. The RNA used for TCR libraries was isolated from peripheral blood mononuclear cells. The library was produced with 5' RACE. The run used an Illumina HiSeq 2000. Template switching introduced a universal primer binding site; the final cDNA contained a unique molecular identifier, enabling accurate counting of TCR cDNA molecules. First-strand cDNA for TCR alpha and beta chains was synthesized from specific primers in the conserved constant-segment region. Each cDNA library was double barcoded, with a SMART-Mk sample barcode plus Illumina barcodes, to control for contamination. TruSeq adapter sequences and Illumina sample barcodes were added in two successive PCR steps. Sequencing of the TCR alpha and beta cDNA libraries was done on the Illumina HiSeq platform using custom primers. The paper's data handling went like this. Unique molecular identifiers were extracted from raw reads with MiGEC, and CDR3 positions were determined with MiXCR. Recombination models were inferred per individual with the repgenHMM and IGoR tools using an EM algorithm. Shared clonotype analysis was performed with the tcR package in R, normalizing sharing by the product of cloneset sizes. To study raw recombination free of thymic and clonal selection effects, out-of-frame nonproductive sequences were analyzed. TCRdb applied fastp at Q25 and MiXCR to the public reads, then kept only in-frame beta chains. CDR3 protein sequences are deduplicated, and each keeps its most common genes and DNA. The V and J calls and clone size are TCRdb's, not the authors'. Counted in this sample were under 1 million distinct CDR3 sequences; approximately 13% of them appeared once. Around 1.5% of the sample lies in the top ten.

The data are from a study of identical twins (TCRdb year 2016). Study-level background: TCR alpha and beta repertoires from monozygotic twins, unrelated adults of various ages and cord blood were deep-sequenced to test whether fetal clonotypes persist. Replicate twin experiments were performed at different times using different library preparation protocols to rule out contamination. Results the study describes overall, beyond this receptor: Invariant T cells such as MAIT and iNKT could partly confound zero-insertion analyses, although diverse VJ usage argued against such confounding for most clonotypes. Compared with coincidental sharing between unrelated individuals, out-of-frame TCR alpha sequences shared between twins showed an excess of sequences with low generation probability. The excess sharing between twins in beta out-of-frame sequences was weaker because fewer shared sequences reduced the signal-to-noise ratio. Recombination models systematically underestimated out-of-frame TCR alpha sharing in monozygotic twins but agreed with sharing between unrelated individuals. Fewer insertions were carried by abundant cord blood beta clonotypes, a similar but weaker trend appeared in young adult naive repertoires, and no such trend appeared in memory repertoires. Because the same donors could not be followed over many years, the conclusions relied on cross-sectional statistical analysis.

This same sample was also taken into another study, of yellow fever vaccine responses in identical twins. As that second paper reports: The authors reported that the T cell response to vaccination in identical twins appeared partly convergent and partly personalized. In identical twins, the study followed T cell clones that responded to the vaccine with precision.

This clonotype was sampled from a young woman in good health. Source material: PBMCs.

Here the CDR3 is given as CASSLAGTSGGPAQFF. The DNA is TGTGCCAGCAGCTTAGCGGGGACTAGCGGGGGCCCCGCGCAGTTCTTC. This chain joins TRBV7-8 to TRBJ2-1; TRBD2 lines up with 14 middle nucleotides. CDR3 length: 16 amino acids, cysteine to phenylalanine. Only CDR3 DNA remains: 48 bases, in frame from the first base. V loses 0 bases at its end and J loses 12 bases; junction bases beyond the gene matches: 7. The germline V gene yields SGHVS for CDR1 and FQNEAQ for CDR2.